A single sample is the source of the 12 T cell receptor beta chains below, sequenced in a study of cytomegalovirus exposure and HLA in healthy donors. Researchers ran the PCR with 60 Vbeta and 13 Jbeta primers. Profiling relied on immunoSEQ multiplex PCR, and the TCRdb table lists in-frame clones only, not all of them. Of over 150,000 clones listed, almost 75% were seen once; the top ten hold 3% to 3.5%. Sequencing used PBMCs. The receptors were sampled from a woman aged 30 to 39 in good health and CMV-seropositive.

V usage is TRBV5-1 and J usage is TRBJ2-3; no clear D gene. The CDR3 is 15 amino acids. V dropped 0 bases and J dropped 4 bases, with 12 bases sitting between them. Per the germline V gene, CDR1 is SGHRS and CDR2 is YFSETQ. Written as DNA, the CDR3 is TGCGCCAGCAGCTTGGGGCAAGGAGTGCCAGATACGCAGTATTTT. It yields the protein CASSLGQGVPDTQYF.

The rearrangement uses TRBV25-1 and TRBJ2-1; D might be TRBD2 (5 bases). CDR3 length equals 14 residues. V dropped 8 bases and J dropped 3 bases, with 14 bases sitting between them. CDR1 is MGHDK, CDR2 SYGVNS, per germline. As DNA, the CDR3 is TGTGCCAGCCGCTCGGCGGGTATCTACAATGAGCAGTTCTTC. Its protein is CASRSAGIYNEQFF.

Only one count was recorded for this clone. This CDR3 is CASSWGVLTSTDTQYF. For the CDR3, the DNA is TGCGCCAGCAGCTGGGGGGTTCTTACTAGCACAGATACGCAGTATTTT. The chain has TRBV5-1 and TRBJ2-3; a possible D gene is TRBD2 (6 bases). V was pared by 3 bases and J by 0 bases, with 14 bases between. CDR1 and CDR2 from the germline V gene are SGHRS and YFSETQ. The CDR3 has 16 amino acids.

This rearrangement joins TRBV2 to TRBJ2-7, with 8 bases fitting TRBD2. Germline CDR1 SNHLY, CDR2 FYNNEI. CDR3 length: 12 residues. Trimming at V came to 8 bases and at J to 6 bases, leaving 6 bases not matched to a gene. The CDR3 sequence: CASAGLVPEQYF. The CDR3 coding sequence is TGTGCCAGCGCGGGACTAGTCCCCGAGCAGTACTTC. Full variable domain (rest looked up from reference TRBV2 and TRBJ2-7): EPEVTQTPSHQVTQMGQEVILRCVPISNHLYFYWYRQILGQKVEFLVSFYNNEISEKSEIFDDQFSVERPDGSNFTLKIRSTKLEDSAMYFCASAGLVPEQYFGPGTRLTVT.

The chain uses TRBV28 and TRBJ2-1, with 7 bases matching TRBD2. Germline V gives CDR1 MDHEN, CDR2 SYDVKM. V shed 3 bases, J shed 3 bases, and the junction held 2 bases outside the gene matches. The CDR3 covers 14 residues. The CDR3 coding sequence is TGTGCCAGCAGTTTTCTAGCGGTCTACAATGAGCAGTTCTTC. This translates into CASSFLAVYNEQFF.

This clone was counted a few times. The V and J genes are TRBV29-1 and TRBJ1-1; maybe TRBD1 (6 bases). V was shortened by 4 bases and J by 7 bases, with 22 bases between the two germline ends. CDR1 SQVTM and CDR2 ANQGSEA come from the germline V gene. There are 15 residues in the CDR3. Here the CDR3 reads CSVARTGQFLDEAFF. The CDR3 region has the DNA TGCAGCGTTGCGAGAACGGGACAATTCCTTGATGAAGCTTTCTTT.

The rearrangement uses TRBV28 and TRBJ2-3; 7 bases align to TRBD1. Germline CDR1 MDHEN, CDR2 SYDVKM. This CDR3 region has 15 residues. The ends lost 6 bases at V and 3 bases at J; junction bases unmatched: 9. CDR3 amino acids: CASSSSGQTTDTQYF. Written as DNA, the CDR3 is TGTGCCAGCAGCTCATCGGGACAGACGACAGATACGCAGTATTTT.

This chain joins TRBV5-1 and TRBJ1-4; D is uncertain. Germline CDR1 and CDR2: SGHRS and YFSETQ. V gave up 0 bases and J gave up 0 bases, with 9 bases separating them. The length of the CDR3 is 16 residues. The CDR3 region has the DNA TGCGCCAGCAGCTTGGCTCTCCGGGCAACTAATGAAAAACTGTTTTTT. Protein sequence: CASSLALRATNEKLFF.

This clone was counted only a few times. The V and J genes are TRBV6-1 and TRBJ1-1; TRBD1 agrees at 7 bases. Germline values: CDR1 MNHNS, CDR2 SASEGT. Trimming took 6 bases from V and 3 from J; bases not matched to a gene: 4. This CDR3 has 13 amino acids. The CDR3 here is CASRTQGYTEAFF. The CDR3 nucleotides read TGTGCCAGCAGGACACAGGGGTACACTGAAGCTTTCTTT.

This clone was observed a handful of times. J is TRBJ2-7 and V is TRBV28; perhaps TRBD2 as D (6 bases). V dropped 7 bases and J dropped 2 bases, with 27 bases sitting between them. Germline-derived CDR1 and CDR2 are MDHEN and SYDVKM. The CDR3 has 18 amino acids. The CDR3 DNA follows: TGTGCCAGCAACAAATGGTCCAGCGGCGGGGCCGGGGCCTACGAGCAGTACTTC. This sequence encodes CASNKWSSGGAGAYEQYF. The whole variable domain, remainder taken from reference TRBV28 and TRBJ2-7, is DVKVTQSSRYLVKRTGEKVFLECVQDMDHENMFWYRQDPGLGLRLIYFSYDVKMKEKGDIPEGYSVSREKKERFSLILESASTNQTSMYLCASNKWSSGGAGAYEQYFGPGTRLTVT.

As regards this clone: The same CDR3 arises from other DNA sequences in this sample as well. This sequence joins TRBV2 and TRBJ2-7; TRBD1 might be the D (6 bases). Per germline, CDR1 SNHLY and CDR2 FYNNEI. The germline V and J ends were trimmed by 8 bases and 2 bases, with 10 bases remaining between them. The CDR3 is 12 amino acids. CDR3: CASSGQTYEQYF. For the CDR3, the DNA is TGTGCCAGCTCCGGACAGACCTACGAGCAGTACTTC.

The V and J genes are TRBV28 and TRBJ1-2; D perhaps matches TRBD1 (5 bases). V was clipped by 7 bases and J by 6 bases, with 12 bases between them. Germline CDR1 MDHEN, CDR2 SYDVKM. The length of the CDR3 is 12 residues. Here the CDR3 DNA reads TGTGCCAGCATAGACAGACCAAATGGCTACACCTTC. Translating gives CASIDRPNGYTF.